The rows below give T cell receptor beta chains drawn from one sample of a study of cytomegalovirus exposure and HLA in healthy donors. Method: immunoSEQ multiplex PCR; TCRdb's copy keeps in-frame clones and lacks some. The sample includes some 130,000 clones, approximately 80% of them seen just once. Sample: PBMCs. These receptors all stem from a man aged 25-45 years in good health and CMV-seronegative. Each CDR3 is given with its conserved first and last residue. A D gene is named only where the DNA matches it firmly. Clone size is stated in some rows and not others, as once, few, many or a class when expanded.

TRBJ1-1 | - | TRBV7-9 | TRBD1 | CSSSSWTGNTEAFF | TGTTCCAGCAGCTCTTGGACAGGGAACACTGAAGCTTTCTTT
TRBJ2-7 | - | TRBV18 | - | CASSPSDKSGEQYF | TGTGCCAGCTCACCCTCTGACAAATCAGGCGAGCAGTACTTC
TRBJ2-5 | few | TRBV30 | - | CAWATGETQYF | TGTGCCTGGGCAACAGGGGAGACCCAGTACTTC
TRBJ2-3 | - | TRBV2 | - | CASSDTTGVADTQYF | TGTGCCAGCAGCGACACGACAGGAGTAGCGGATACGCAGTATTTT
TRBJ2-1 | - | TRBV19 | - | CASAIQPPGLQFF | TGTGCCAGCGCGATCCAGCCCCCGGGACTCCAGTTCTTC
TRBJ2-7 | - | TRBV11-2 | - | CASSLRGVPYEQYF | TGTGCCAGCAGCTTACGCGGGGTCCCCTACGAGCAGTACTTC
TRBJ1-2 | few | TRBV29-1 | TRBD1 | CSVERTGLGYTF | TGCAGCGTTGAAAGGACAGGGCTGGGCTACACCTTC
TRBJ2-3 | - | TRBV5-1 | TRBD2 | CASSQGTSGRGVNTQYF | TGCGCCAGCAGCCAAGGGACTAGCGGGAGGGGTGTGAATACGCAGTATTTT
TRBJ2-7 | - | TRBV7-6 | TRBD2 | CASSRVTSGAHDEQYF | TGTGCCAGCAGCCGTGTGACTAGCGGGGCCCACGACGAGCAGTACTTC
TRBJ2-2 | - | TRBV5-1 | TRBD1 | CASSLGQGAAGELFF | TGCGCCAGCAGCTTGGGGCAGGGGGCCGCCGGGGAGCTGTTTTTT
TRBJ2-1 | once | TRBV7-7 | TRBD1 | CASNGDRRTYEQFF | TGTGCTAGCAACGGGGACAGAAGGACCTATGAGCAGTTCTTC
TRBJ2-1 | - | TRBV5-6 | TRBD2 | CASNWREGYNEQFF | TGTGCCAGCAATTGGCGGGAGGGCTACAATGAGCAGTTCTTC
TRBJ1-3 | - | TRBV6-1 | - | CASSEARTGSSGNTIYF | TGTGCCAGCAGTGAAGCGCGAACCGGGAGCTCTGGAAACACCATATATTTT
TRBJ2-7 | - | TRBV20-1 | - | CSARVLSSADF | TGCAGTGCTAGAGTCCTGTCGAGCGCGGACTTC
TRBJ2-2 | - | TRBV5-4 | - | CASSFGGRFANTGELFF | TGTGCCAGCAGCTTCGGCGGTCGATTCGCGAACACCGGGGAGCTGTTTTTT
TRBJ2-7 | - | TRBV19 | - | CASSIVGDLGVEQYF | TGTGCCAGTAGTATAGTAGGGGATTTAGGTGTGGAGCAGTACTTC
TRBJ2-5 | - | TRBV5-5 | - | CASSLEAGQETQYF | TGTGCCAGCAGCTTGGAGGCAGGGCAAGAGACCCAGTACTTC
TRBJ2-7 | - | TRBV5-4 | - | CASSLASAGDEQYF | TGTGCCAGCAGCTTGGCATCTGCCGGGGACGAGCAGTACTTC
TRBJ2-1 | once | TRBV19 | - | CASSIRGGVLF | TGTGCCAGTAGTATTAGAGGCGGGGTACTCTTC
TRBJ1-3 | - | TRBV9 | - | CASSARPTLQGGNTIYF | TGTGCCAGCAGCGCGCGACCGACACTCCAGGGAGGAAACACCATATATTTT
TRBJ1-6 | - | TRBV5-6 | TRBD1 | CASSNDRGRSYNSPLHF | TGTGCCAGCAGCAACGACAGGGGTAGATCCTATAATTCACCCCTCCACTTT
TRBJ2-1 | once | TRBV5-1 | TRBD2 | CASSLVPGTSGNEQFF | TGCGCCAGCAGCTTGGTTCCCGGGACTAGCGGGAATGAGCAGTTCTTC
TRBJ2-2 | - | TRBV9 | - | CASSPSAYANTGELFF | TGTGCCAGCAGCCCAAGCGCCTACGCGAACACCGGGGAGCTGTTTTTT
TRBJ2-7 | - | TRBV30 | TRBD1 | CAWSAFTGTGGTLRSYEQYF | TGTGCCTGGAGTGCCTTCACCGGGACAGGGGGGACCTTACGCTCCTACGAGCAGTACTTC
TRBJ1-1 | - | TRBV7-9 | - | CASSPQTEAFF | TGTGCCAGCAGCCCCCAGACTGAAGCTTTCTTT
TRBJ2-5 | - | TRBV4-1 | TRBD2 | CASSPTARGRPLETQYF | TGCGCCAGCAGCCCGACGGCCCGCGGGAGGCCACTAGAGACCCAGTACTTC
TRBJ2-3 | - | TRBV7-2 | TRBD2 | CAIRLAGNTDTQYF | TGTGCCATCCGACTAGCGGGCAACACAGATACGCAGTATTTT
TRBJ1-3 | - | TRBV2 | - | CASFPGATGNTIYF | TGTGCCAGCTTCCCCGGAGCGACTGGAAACACCATATATTTT
TRBJ2-1 | - | TRBV7-2 | TRBD2 | CASSFQSGTSYNEQFF | TGTGCCAGCAGCTTTCAGAGCGGGACCTCCTACAATGAGCAGTTCTTC
TRBJ1-2 | once | TRBV5-6 | - | CASSGFGGGAFYGYTF | TGTGCCAGCAGCGGGTTTGGTGGCGGGGCATTCTATGGCTACACCTTC
TRBJ2-5 | - | TRBV7-9 | TRBD2 | CASSATGLAGESTQYF | TGTGCCAGCAGCGCAACGGGACTAGCGGGAGAATCGACCCAGTACTTC
TRBJ2-3 | - | TRBV10-2 | - | CASSSRADTQYF | TGCGCCAGCAGTTCGCGTGCAGATACGCAGTATTTT
TRBJ1-5 | - | TRBV6-1 | TRBD1 | CASSTSQGRQPQHF | TGTGCCAGCAGTACCTCACAGGGGAGGCAGCCCCAGCATTTT
TRBJ1-5 | - | TRBV11-3 | TRBD1 | CASSLETGARIDNQPQHF | TGTGCCAGCAGCTTAGAGACAGGGGCGCGAATCGACAATCAGCCCCAGCATTTT
TRBJ2-7 | - | TRBV11-2 | TRBD2 | CASSSSPEREKHEQYF | TGTGCCAGCAGCTCCAGCCCAGAGCGGGAGAAGCACGAGCAGTACTTC
TRBJ2-7 | - | TRBV29-1 | TRBD1 | CSVLGRRDRASYEQYF | TGCAGCGTCCTGGGTAGGCGGGACAGGGCATCCTACGAGCAGTACTTC
TRBJ2-7 | - | TRBV7-9 | - | CASSQARDSYEQYF | TGTGCCAGCAGTCAAGCCAGGGACTCCTACGAGCAGTACTTC
TRBJ2-1 | - | TRBV29-1 | - | CSVEPLATAYNEQFF | TGCAGCGTTGAACCCCTAGCGACAGCGTACAATGAGCAGTTCTTC
TRBJ2-2 | - | TRBV19 | TRBD2 | CASSIQGGAGELFF | TGTGCCAGTAGTATACAGGGAGGGGCCGGGGAGCTGTTTTTT
TRBJ2-2 | - | TRBV7-7 | TRBD2 | CASSPTGTTNTGELFF | TGTGCTAGCAGCCCAACCGGGACTACAAACACCGGGGAGCTGTTTTTT
TRBJ2-3 | - | TRBV9 | TRBD1 | CASSVEGTGTDTQYF | TGTGCCAGCAGCGTAGAGGGGACAGGCACAGATACGCAGTATTTT
TRBJ2-1 | - | TRBV7-6 | - | CASSLGPSWYNEQFF | TGTGCCAGCAGCTTAGGGCCTAGTTGGTACAATGAGCAGTTCTTC
TRBJ2-7 | - | TRBV7-9 | - | CASSSYSGLNSYEQYF | TGTGCCAGCAGCTCATACTCCGGACTGAACTCCTACGAGCAGTACTTC
TRBJ2-7 | - | TRBV2 | TRBD2 | CASSEAGLAKEQYF | TGTGCCAGCAGTGAAGCGGGACTAGCAAAAGAGCAGTACTTC
TRBJ2-7 | few | TRBV5-1 | - | CASSLAQGGGEQYF | TGCGCCAGCAGCTTGGCGCAGGGGGGCGGGGAGCAGTACTTC
TRBJ1-5 | - | TRBV28 | TRBD1 | CASSGQGGWVQPQHF | TGTGCCAGCAGCGGACAGGGAGGTTGGGTCCAGCCCCAGCATTTT
TRBJ2-3 | - | TRBV5-1 | TRBD1 | CASSLGQGAADTQYF | TGCGCCAGCAGCTTGGGTCAGGGGGCCGCCGATACGCAGTATTTT
TRBJ2-1 | few | TRBV7-4 | TRBD2 | CASSPNHGTSGVGVDEQFF | TGTGCCAGCAGCCCTAACCACGGGACTAGCGGGGTTGGGGTCGATGAGCAGTTCTTC
TRBJ2-2 | - | TRBV15 | - | CATIQGTNTGELFF | TGTGCCACCATTCAGGGGACGAACACCGGGGAGCTGTTTTTT
TRBJ2-3 | - | TRBV11-1 | TRBD1 | CASSLRLDRAGDTQYF | TGTGCCAGCAGCCTCCGATTGGACAGGGCCGGCGATACGCAGTATTTT
TRBJ2-3 | - | TRBV30 | - | CACCGRGGTDTQYF | TGTGCCTGCTGCGGGCGCGGGGGCACAGATACGCAGTATTTT
TRBJ1-4 | once | TRBV10-1 | - | CASSEPGKEKLFF | TGCGCCAGCAGTGAGCCAGGGAAGGAAAAACTGTTTTTT